The rows below give T cell receptor beta chains drawn from one sample of a study of CD8 T cells in Susac syndrome. TCRdb processed the immunoSEQ multiplex PCR reads anew with MiXCR; each CDR3 protein has one entry. The sample holds 300,000 or so distinct CDR3 sequences, 90% to 95% seen once. Sequenced: CD4+ T cells from PBMCs. These receptors were taken from a human donor with multiple sclerosis. Each CDR3 is given with its conserved first and last residue. A D gene is named only where the DNA matches it firmly. The size entry is marked missing in some rows and otherwise reads once, few, many or a size class.

clone_size j_call v_call d_call cdr3_aa cdr3_nt
- TRBJ1-5 TRBV3-1 - CASSQGHSYQPQHF TGTGCCAGCAGCCAAGGTCATAGCTATCAGCCCCAGCATTTT
- TRBJ2-7 TRBV6-1 TRBD2 CASSEWTSGPYEQYF TGTGCCAGCAGTGAATGGACTAGCGGTCCCTACGAGCAGTACTTC
- TRBJ2-5 TRBV5-4 - CASRGGASQETQYF TGTGCCAGCAGGGGGGGGGCTAGCCAAGAGACCCAGTACTTC
- TRBJ2-7 TRBV25-1 TRBD1 CASSGLGQAYEQYF TGTGCCAGCAGTGGCCTTGGACAGGCGTACGAGCAGTACTTC
once TRBJ2-3 TRBV20-1 - CGGTVTDTQYF TGCGGCGGAACGGTCACAGATACGCAGTATTTT
- TRBJ1-2 TRBV5-6 - CASSPLSLYGYTF TGTGCCAGCAGCCCACTATCCCTCTATGGCTACACCTTC
- TRBJ2-3 TRBV5-6 - CASSLAGRVSADTQYF TGTGCCAGCAGCTTGGCCGGCAGGGTGAGCGCAGATACGCAGTATTTT
once TRBJ2-7 TRBV6-6 - CAPRDARLGLEQYF TGTGCCCCCCGGGATGCGCGCTTAGGTCTCGAGCAGTACTTC
- TRBJ2-2 TRBV9 - CASTPLGGVPGELFF TGTGCCAGCACCCCCCTAGGGGGGGTCCCCGGGGAGCTGTTTTTT
once TRBJ1-1 TRBV11-2 - CASSLVGRGTEAFF TGTGCCAGCAGCTTAGTCGGCAGGGGCACTGAAGCTTTCTTT
- TRBJ2-1 TRBV2 - CASSGRDSDNEQFF TGTGCCAGCAGCGGGCGGGACTCCGACAATGAGCAGTTCTTC
- TRBJ2-5 TRBV19 TRBD2 CASSAILAVWETQYF TGTGCCAGTTCGGCAATACTAGCGGTGTGGGAGACCCAGTACTTC
once TRBJ1-5 TRBV20-1 - CSASPGWGDQPQHF TGCAGTGCTAGTCCCGGATGGGGGGATCAGCCCCAGCATTTT
few TRBJ2-7 TRBV12-3/TRBV12-4 TRBD2 CASSLGLAEGYEQYF TGTGCCAGCAGTTTAGGCCTAGCGGAGGGATACGAGCAGTACTTC
- TRBJ1-2 TRBV3-1 - CASSQEAGTYGYTF TGTGCCAGCAGCCAAGAGGCGGGTACCTATGGCTACACCTTC
- TRBJ1-2 TRBV6-5 TRBD1 CASSYLTGNSGYTF TGTGCCAGCAGTTACTTGACAGGGAATAGTGGCTACACCTTC
- TRBJ1-1 TRBV6-5 - CASSYSGEVEAFF TGTGCCAGCAGTTACTCCGGGGAAGTTGAAGCTTTCTTT
- TRBJ1-3 TRBV4-3 - CASSLGRGKTGNTIYF TGCGCCAGCAGCCTGGGGAGGGGAAAGACTGGAAACACCATATATTTT
- TRBJ2-5 TRBV18 TRBD1 CASSPGQSNQETQYF TGTGCCAGCTCACCGGGACAGAGTAACCAAGAGACCCAGTACTTC
- TRBJ2-5 TRBV5-1 TRBD2 CASSLVSGGRETQYF TGCGCCAGCAGCTTGGTGAGCGGGGGTCGAGAGACCCAGTACTTC
- TRBJ1-4 TRBV12-3/TRBV12-4 TRBD1 CASSTNRGRGEKLFF TGTGCCAGCAGCACAAACAGGGGGCGCGGTGAAAAACTGTTTTTT
- TRBJ2-7 TRBV29-1 TRBD1 CSGLNPGQGIFEQYF TGCAGCGGCCTGAACCCGGGACAGGGTATCTTCGAGCAGTACTTC
- TRBJ2-3 TRBV10-1 - CASGATPRDTQYF TGCGCCAGCGGGGCGACTCCGAGGGATACGCAGTATTTT
- TRBJ2-7 TRBV27 - CASSWASDYEQYF TGTGCCAGCAGTTGGGCCAGTGACTACGAGCAGTACTTC
- TRBJ1-5 TRBV27 - CASSIQAGNQPQHF TGTGCCAGCAGCATTCAGGCAGGCAATCAGCCCCAGCATTTT
- TRBJ1-1 TRBV6-5 - CASKRRNSEAFF TGTGCCAGCAAAAGGAGGAATTCTGAAGCTTTCTTT
- TRBJ1-2 TRBV11-3 - CASSAFDRNGYTF TGTGCCAGCAGCGCATTCGACAGAAATGGCTACACCTTC
- TRBJ1-2 TRBV10-3 - CAISLGTDYGYTF TGTGCCATCAGTCTCGGGACGGACTATGGCTACACCTTC
- TRBJ1-2 TRBV29-1 - CSARPGEGDPYGYTF TGCAGCGCCAGACCAGGGGAGGGCGATCCCTATGGCTACACCTTC
once TRBJ2-2 TRBV5-6 TRBD1 CASSLIARGPVTGELFF TGTGCCAGCAGCTTGATAGCCAGGGGGCCGGTCACCGGGGAGCTGTTTTTT